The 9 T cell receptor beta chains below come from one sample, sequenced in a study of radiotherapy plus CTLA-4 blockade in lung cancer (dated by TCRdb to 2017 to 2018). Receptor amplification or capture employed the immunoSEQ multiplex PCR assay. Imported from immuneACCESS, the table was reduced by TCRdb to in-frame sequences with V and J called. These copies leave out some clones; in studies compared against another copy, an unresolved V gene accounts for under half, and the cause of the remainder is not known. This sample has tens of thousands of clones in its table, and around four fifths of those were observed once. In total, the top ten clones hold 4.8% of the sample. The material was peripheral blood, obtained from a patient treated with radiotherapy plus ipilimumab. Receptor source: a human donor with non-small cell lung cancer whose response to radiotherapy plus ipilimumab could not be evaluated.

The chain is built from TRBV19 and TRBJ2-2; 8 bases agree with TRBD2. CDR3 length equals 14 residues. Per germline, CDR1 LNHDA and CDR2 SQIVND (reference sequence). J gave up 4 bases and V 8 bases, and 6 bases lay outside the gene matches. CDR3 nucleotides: TGTGCCAGTGGGGGACTAGTGGGCACCGGGGAGCTGTTTTTT. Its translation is CASGGLVGTGELFF. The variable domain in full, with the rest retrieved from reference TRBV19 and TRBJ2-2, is DGGITQSPKYLFRKEGQNVTLSCEQNLNHDAMYWYRQDPGQGLRLIYYSQIVNDFQKGDIAEGYSVSREKKESFPLTVTSAQKNPTAFYLCASGGLVGTGELFFGEGSRLTVL.

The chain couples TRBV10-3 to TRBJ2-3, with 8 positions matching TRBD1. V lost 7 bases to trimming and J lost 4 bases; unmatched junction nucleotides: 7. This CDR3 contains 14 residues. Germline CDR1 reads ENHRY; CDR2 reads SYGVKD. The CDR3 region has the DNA TGTGCCATCACCCCTCAGGGGGCATCAGATACGCAGTATTTT. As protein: CAITPQGASDTQYF.

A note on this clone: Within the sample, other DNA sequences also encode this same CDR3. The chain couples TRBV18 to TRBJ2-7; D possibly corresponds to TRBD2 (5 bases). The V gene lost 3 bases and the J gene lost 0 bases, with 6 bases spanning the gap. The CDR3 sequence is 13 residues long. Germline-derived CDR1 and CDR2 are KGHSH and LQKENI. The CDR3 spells CASSPGVSYEQYF. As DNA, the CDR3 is TGTGCCAGCTCACCCGGGGTCTCCTACGAGCAGTACTTC. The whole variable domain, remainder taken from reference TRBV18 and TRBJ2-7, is NAGVMQNPRHLVRRRGQEARLRCSPMKGHSHVYWYRQLPEEGLKFMVYLQKENIIDESGMPKERFSAEFPKEGPSILRIQQVVRGDSAAYFCASSPGVSYEQYFGPGTRLTVT.

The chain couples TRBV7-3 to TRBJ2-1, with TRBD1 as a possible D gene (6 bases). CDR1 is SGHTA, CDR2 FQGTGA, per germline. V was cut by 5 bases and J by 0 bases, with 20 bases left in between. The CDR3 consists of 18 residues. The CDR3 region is CASSKLWGPTSSYNEQFF. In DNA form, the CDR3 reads TGTGCCAGCAGCAAACTCTGGGGGCCGACAAGCTCCTACAATGAGCAGTTCTTC.

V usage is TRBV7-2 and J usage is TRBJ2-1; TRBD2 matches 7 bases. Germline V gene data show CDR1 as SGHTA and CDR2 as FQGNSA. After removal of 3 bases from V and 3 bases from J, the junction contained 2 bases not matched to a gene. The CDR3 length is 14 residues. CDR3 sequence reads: CASSFRDYYNEQFF. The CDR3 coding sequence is TGTGCCAGCAGCTTCCGGGACTACTACAATGAGCAGTTCTTC.

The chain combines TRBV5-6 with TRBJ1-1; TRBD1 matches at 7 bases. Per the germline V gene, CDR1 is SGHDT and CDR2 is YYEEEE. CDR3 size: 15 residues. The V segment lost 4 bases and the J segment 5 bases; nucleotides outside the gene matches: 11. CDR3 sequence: CASSQQTGWRTEAFF. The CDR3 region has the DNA TGTGCCAGCAGCCAACAGACAGGGTGGAGGACTGAAGCTTTCTTT.

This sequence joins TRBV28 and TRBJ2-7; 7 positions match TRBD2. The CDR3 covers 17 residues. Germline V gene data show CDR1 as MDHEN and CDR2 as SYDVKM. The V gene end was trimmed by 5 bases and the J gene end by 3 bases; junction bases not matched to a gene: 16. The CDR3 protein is CASSPILREGLNYEQYF. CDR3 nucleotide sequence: TGTGCCAGCAGTCCCATTCTTAGGGAGGGGCTAAACTACGAGCAGTACTTC. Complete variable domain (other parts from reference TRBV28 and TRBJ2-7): DVKVTQSSRYLVKRTGEKVFLECVQDMDHENMFWYRQDPGLGLRLIYFSYDVKMKEKGDIPEGYSVSREKKERFSLILESASTNQTSMYLCASSPILREGLNYEQYFGPGTRLTVT.

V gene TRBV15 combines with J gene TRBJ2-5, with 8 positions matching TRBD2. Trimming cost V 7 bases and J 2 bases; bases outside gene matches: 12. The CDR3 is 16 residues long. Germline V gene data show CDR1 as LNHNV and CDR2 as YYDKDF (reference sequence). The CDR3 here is CATTTSSGAHQETQYF. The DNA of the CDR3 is TGTGCCACCACAACCAGTAGCGGGGCCCATCAAGAGACCCAGTACTTC.

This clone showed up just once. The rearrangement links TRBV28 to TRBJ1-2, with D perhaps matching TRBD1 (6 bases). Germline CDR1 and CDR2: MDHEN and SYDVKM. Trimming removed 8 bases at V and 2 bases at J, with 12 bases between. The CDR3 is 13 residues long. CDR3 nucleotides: TGTGCCAGCGGGGGGGCGCAGAACTATGGCTACACCTTC. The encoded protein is CASGGAQNYGYTF.